The clone carrying this T cell receptor (beta chain) was counted at least ten times. MiXCR was run by TCRdb on the 5' RACE reads, yielding one entry per CDR3 protein. The profile shows some 110,000 distinct CDR3 sequences, about a sixth of them singletons. The data belong to a study of T-cell memory formation after mild COVID-19. The germline CDR1 and CDR2 sequences are SEHNR and FQNEAQ (reference sequence). Deletions cut 4 bases from V and 1 base from J, with 1 base between. The CDR3 is made up of 11 amino acids. J is TRBJ1-1 and V is TRBV7-9; D gene unclear. Sequencing input: PBMCs or a T cell subset sorted from them (not recorded which). The sequence came from an adult woman who had mild COVID-19 (a few samples of this study predate the infection). Cell type and time point are not known. The DNA for the CDR3 is TGTGCCAGCAGCTCGAACACTGAAGCTTTCTTT. Translating it yields CASSSNTEAFF. The whole variable domain, remainder taken from reference TRBV7-9 and TRBJ1-1, is DTGVSQNPRHKITKRGQNVTFRCDPISEHNRLYWYRQTLGQGPEFLTYFQNEAQLEKSRLLSDRFSAERPKGSFSTLEIQRTEQGDSAMYLCASSSNTEAFFGQGTRLTVV.